This TCR beta chain was recorded in a study of Graves' ophthalmopathy and Graves' hyperthyroidism. This clonotype has a count of ten or more. Its antigen is as yet unknown. CDR3 regions of TCR beta were amplified from RNA transcripts. HTBI primers were used in a first-round RT-PCR, which preceded a second-round multiplex PCR. TCRdb itself ran the multiplex PCR reads through MiXCR, one entry per CDR3 protein. This sample has nearly 400,000 distinct CDR3 sequences, with around 16% found just once. Germline V gene sequence: CDR1 MNHEY, CDR2 SMNVEV (reference sequence). Trimming removed 8 bases at V and 4 bases at J, with 17 bases between. The CDR3 runs 15 residues. Regarding the study as a whole: Blood also carried most expanded thyroid clonotypes exceeding 0.001 frequency. Discrimination between ophthalmopathy and stable hyperthyroidism by a 13-signature model showed about 89% sensitivity and more than 65% specificity.

If patients had other autoimmune diseases, uncontrolled infections, pregnancy or lactation, they were excluded. PBMCs were isolated from a roughly 9 ml sample of fresh peripheral blood. The TCR comes from a woman under 30 with Graves' ophthalmopathy. The chain has TRBV27 and TRBJ2-2, with a weak D call TRBD1 (7 bases). Specimen: peripheral blood. CDR3 sequence: CASLTGTSGTGELFF. The CDR3 DNA is TGTGCCAGCCTGACAGGGACTTCGGGCACCGGGGAGCTGTTTTTT.